The clone carrying this T cell receptor (beta chain) has only a few counts. Libraries were prepared by immunoSEQ multiplex PCR; TCRdb keeps only in-frame clonotypes and omits some of them. The sample comprises approximately 60,000 clones, approximately 90% of which are singletons, and roughly 5.2% rests with the top ten. This sample is drawn from a study of technical replicates of blood from a few donors. Germline V lookup: CDR1 SGHRS, CDR2 YFSETQ. The CDR3 runs 12 residues. V lost 2 bases, J lost 8 bases, and 10 bases lay in between. This clonotype was obtained from a human donor in good health. Some clones in this sample may be carry-over from other donors' samples. J is TRBJ1-2 and V is TRBV5-1; no reliable D call. Sequenced input: PBMCs. DNA of the CDR3: TGCGCCAGCAGCTTCCAGGCGACGGGCTACACCTTC. Translation: CASSFQATGYTF.